The rows below give T cell receptor beta chains drawn from one sample of a study of T cell changes during pregnancy in multiple sclerosis. Generated by immunoSEQ multiplex PCR, the TCRdb table keeps only in-frame clones and is missing some. The table includes approximately 65,000 clones, 91% detected once. Sequencing used CD4+ T cells from peripheral blood mononuclear cells, obtained in the first trimester of pregnancy. Every receptor here comes from a female donor with multiple sclerosis, enrolled in a pregnancy study. CDR3s include the opening cysteine and the closing phenylalanine or tryptophan. A D gene is named only where the DNA matches it firmly. Where a row states a size, it is once, few, many or the class of an expanded clone; other rows omit it.

>TRBD1|TRBV5-6|TRBJ1-2|-
CASSQGQQQYGYTF
TGTGCCAGCAGCCAGGGACAGCAACAGTATGGCTACACCTTC
>TRBD2|TRBV6-1|TRBJ2-3|-
CASSALAGGSTDTQYF
TGTGCCAGCAGTGCCCTAGCGGGGGGGTCCACAGATACGCAGTATTTT
>-|TRBV5-4|TRBJ2-2|-
CASSLDRRRTNTGELFF
TGTGCCAGCAGCTTGGACCGGAGACGGACAAACACCGGGGAGCTGTTTTTT
>-|TRBV18|TRBJ2-3|-
CASSPTPTGTDTQYF
TGTGCCAGCTCCCCTACTCCGACAGGAACAGATACGCAGTATTTT
>TRBD1|TRBV18|TRBJ1-3|once
CASSPLPGQGPGGNTIYF
TGTGCCAGCTCACCCCTCCCGGGACAGGGTCCGGGTGGAAACACCATATATTTT
>TRBD1|TRBV6-1|TRBJ2-3|-
CASSEQGAGFGTQYF
TGTGCCAGCAGTGAACAGGGGGCCGGATTCGGTACGCAGTATTTT
>TRBD1|TRBV6-5|TRBJ1-1|-
CASRQGPTEAFF
TGTGCCAGCAGACAGGGGCCCACTGAAGCTTTCTTT
>-|TRBV18|TRBJ1-1|-
CASSPAGINTEAFF
TGTGCCAGCTCACCGGCAGGGATCAACACTGAAGCTTTCTTT
>TRBD2|TRBV19|TRBJ2-5|-
CASMPQGGLAGGIQETQYF
TGTGCCAGTATGCCACAGGGAGGACTAGCGGGGGGTATCCAAGAGACCCAGTACTTC
>TRBD1|TRBV7-2|TRBJ2-5|-
CASRRGLQETQYF
TGTGCCAGCAGAAGGGGGCTCCAAGAGACCCAGTACTTC
>-|TRBV2|TRBJ1-3|few
CASSPSEAGRNTIYF
TGTGCCAGCAGCCCATCCGAGGCAGGGAGAAACACCATATATTTT
>-|TRBV10-3|TRBJ1-2|once
CAISKQGSIYGYTF
TGTGCCATCAGCAAACAGGGTTCCATTTATGGCTACACCTTC
>TRBD2|TRBV7-2|TRBJ2-5|-
CASSSYGTKETQYF
TGTGCCAGCAGCTCATACGGGACTAAAGAGACCCAGTACTTC
>-|TRBV7-2|TRBJ1-5|-
CASSVRGSGNQPQHF
TGTGCCAGCAGCGTCCGGGGAAGTGGCAATCAGCCCCAGCATTTT
>TRBD2|TRBV6-5|TRBJ2-3|-
CASSYEGPGGTDTQYF
TGTGCCAGCAGTTACGAGGGGCCGGGGGGGACAGATACGCAGTATTTT
>-|TRBV30|TRBJ1-6|-
CAWAFGQGSPLHF
TGTGCCTGGGCTTTTGGGCAGGGATCACCCCTCCACTTT
>TRBD1|TRBV7-6|TRBJ2-3|once
CASSFDRVTQYF
TGTGCCAGCAGCTTTGACAGGGTAACGCAGTATTTT
>-|TRBV6-6|TRBJ2-5|-
CASNLGGLGETQYF
TGTGCCAGCAATCTTGGAGGGTTGGGGGAGACCCAGTACTTC
>-|TRBV18|TRBJ2-3|-
CASSPPSLGDTQYF
TGTGCCAGCTCACCTCCTAGCCTTGGGGATACGCAGTATTTT
>-|TRBV28|TRBJ1-5|-
CASTLGGESRPQHF
TGTGCCAGCACCCTGGGGGGGGAATCTCGGCCCCAGCATTTT
>TRBD2|TRBV18|TRBJ2-5|-
CASSPLVSGGSNQETQYF
TGTGCCAGCTCACCATTGGTCAGCGGGGGGTCCAACCAAGAGACCCAGTACTTC
>TRBD2|TRBV6-5|TRBJ2-3|-
CASRLAGTDTQYF
TGTGCCAGCAGACTAGCGGGGACGGATACGCAGTATTTT
>-|TRBV5-1|TRBJ1-3|many
CASRLAGLGNTIYF
TGCGCCAGCAGATTGGCCGGGTTAGGAAACACCATATATTTT
>-|TRBV4-3|TRBJ2-2|-
CASSQLAYTGELFF
TGCGCCAGCAGCCAACTAGCGTACACCGGGGAGCTGTTTTTT
>-|TRBV15|TRBJ1-3|once
CATSRGQVISGNTIYF
TGTGCCACCAGCAGGGGCCAGGTCATCTCTGGAAACACCATATATTTT
>TRBD2|TRBV19|TRBJ2-1|-
CASRSGVAGGVYNEQFF
TGTGCCAGTAGATCCGGTGTAGCGGGGGGGGTTTACAATGAGCAGTTCTTC
>-|TRBV5-5|TRBJ1-1|-
CASSGEGFKAFF
TGTGCCAGCAGCGGGGAGGGGTTTAAAGCTTTCTTT
>TRBD1|TRBV10-3|TRBJ1-2|-
CAISGSRGVDGYTF
TGTGCCATCAGTGGTAGCAGGGGGGTGGATGGCTACACCTTC
>-|TRBV30|TRBJ1-1|-
CAWSVRGQSYTEAFF
TGTGCCTGGAGTGTCCGTGGACAGTCATACACTGAAGCTTTCTTT
>TRBD1|TRBV15|TRBJ1-2|-
CATSMTGNYGYTF
TGTGCCACCTCCATGACAGGGAACTATGGCTACACCTTC
>TRBD1|TRBV5-8|TRBJ2-3|once
CASSLGHQGAPRDTQYF
TGTGCCAGCAGCTTGGGTCACCAGGGGGCGCCAAGAGATACGCAGTATTTT
>TRBD1|TRBV5-1|TRBJ1-3|-
CASSGTGLGNTIYF
TGCGCCAGCAGCGGGACAGGGCTAGGAAACACCATATATTTT
>TRBD1|TRBV5-4|TRBJ2-7|-
CASSLEQGGYYEQYF
TGTGCCAGCAGCTTGGAACAGGGGGGATACTACGAGCAGTACTTC
>-|TRBV7-3|TRBJ2-5|-
CASRANGGQETQYF
TGTGCCAGCAGGGCTAACGGGGGACAAGAGACCCAGTACTTC
>-|TRBV5-4|TRBJ1-2|-
CASSAGPGGANYGYTF
TGTGCCAGCAGCGCGGGGCCCGGGGGAGCTAACTATGGCTACACCTTC